The rows below give T cell receptor beta chains drawn from one sample of a study of cytomegalovirus exposure and HLA in healthy donors. Some clones are missing from TCRdb's copy, which holds only in-frame ones; the method was immunoSEQ multiplex PCR. Found here are about 220,000 clones, roughly 70% of them singletons; the top ten hold approximately 1.9%. Input material: PBMCs. The receptors were sampled from a woman under 40 in good health and CMV-seronegative. CDR3s include the opening cysteine and the closing phenylalanine or tryptophan.

TRBV11-2	TRBJ1-1	CASSQTGGATEAFF
TRBV6-1	TRBJ2-1	CASSAYLGLDGEQFF
TRBV2	TRBJ2-1	CASTPWSPDYNEQFF
TRBV6-1	TRBJ1-2	CASSEGGRGWFGYTF
TRBV6-5	TRBJ2-1	CATRTSGRSYNEQFF
TRBV5-1	TRBJ2-5	CASSLAVGAAAETQYF
TRBV14	TRBJ2-7	CASSQEKAGASYEQYF
TRBV4-1	TRBJ2-2	CASSQETGTGELFF
TRBV1	TRBJ1-3	CTSSRQNTIYF
TRBV5-1	TRBJ2-1	CASSSVAGGSYNEQFF
TRBV7-9	TRBJ1-1	CASSLAPGQGTTEAFF
TRBV6-1	TRBJ1-1	CASSPRDRRTEAFF
TRBV15	TRBJ2-5	CATSTLYGQGVETQYF
TRBV5-1	TRBJ1-2	CASSLSDGDYGYTF
TRBV12-5	TRBJ2-1	CASGLGLGRESHNEQFF
TRBV10-3	TRBJ2-2	CASRQGLAFTGELFF
TRBV6-1	TRBJ2-2	CASTNTGELFF
TRBV19	TRBJ2-1	CASRGQPAYNEQFF
TRBV5-6	TRBJ1-3	CASSWGSSSGNTIYF
TRBV19	TRBJ1-5	CASSSKGTGDQPQHF
TRBV5-1	TRBJ2-3	CDSSFARTGQIPDTQYF
TRBV29-1	TRBJ1-1	CSPGGNTEAFF
TRBV2	TRBJ1-5	CASSEPGTDNQPQHF
TRBV19	TRBJ1-5	CACAASTDQPQHF
TRBV6-5	TRBJ2-2	CASSPDRTNTGELFF
TRBV15	TRBJ2-7	CATSRDRYEQYF
TRBV7-9	TRBJ1-1	CSSSLQGLLSSF
TRBV2	TRBJ2-7	CASTGISYEQYF
TRBV14	TRBJ2-1	CASSQFTAGGNEQFF
TRBV15	TRBJ1-5	CATSRSPTGRDSNQPQHF
TRBV2	TRBJ2-1	CASSSRTGDNEQFF
TRBV18	TRBJ2-1	CASSPLGRKGNEQFF
TRBV2	TRBJ1-5	CASSRDSNQPQHF
TRBV5-8	TRBJ1-2	CAWAGGDGYTF
TRBV5-1	TRBJ2-3	CASSSQGLAGATDTQYF
TRBV7-9	TRBJ2-3	CASSLVRPRGTDTQYF
TRBV9	TRBJ1-1	CASSVATGTEAFF
TRBV9	TRBJ2-1	CASSVATSGKQFF
TRBV5-5	TRBJ2-7	CASSQDLRGGAEQYF
TRBV5-1	TRBJ1-2	CASSLPDRTITGFNYGYTF
TRBV7-8	TRBJ2-3	CASSFLAGVSTDTQYF
TRBV5-4	TRBJ2-3	CASSPRVAPDTQYF
TRBV4-1	TRBJ2-1	CASSQGLAKYNEQFF
TRBV7-9	TRBJ2-7	CASSGRGSTEQYF
TRBV28	TRBJ1-5	CASSSRAGDNQPQHF
TRBV6-6	TRBJ2-7	CASSSDRGYEQYF
TRBV7-6	TRBJ1-1	CASSLGVSDTEAFF
TRBV5-4	TRBJ1-6	CASSFRGNSPLHF
TRBV6-1	TRBJ1-2	CASSEAKPSLYGYTF
TRBV30	TRBJ1-6	CARSTGYNSPLHF
TRBV30	TRBJ1-1	CAWAPNRNTEAFF
TRBV10-3	TRBJ1-3	CAISPTGGFGNTIYF
TRBV6-5	TRBJ1-1	CASRTGAGTEAFF